This TCR beta chain was sequenced during a study of CD4+ T cells in melanoma. Findings of the study overall: CD8+ T cell, macrophage and B cell function reportedly correlated with neoantigen-specific CD4+ T cells. Reportedly, melanoma neoantigen-specific CD4+ T cells showed varied differentiation states.

The protocol was immunoSEQ multiplex PCR, while the TCRdb copy is restricted to in-frame clones and leaves out a portion. Of around 100,000 clones listed, around 93% are singletons. As concerns this clone: Its antigen is as yet unknown.

Germline CDR1 LNHDA, CDR2 SQIVND (reference sequence). Trimming cost V 6 bases and J 5 bases, with 26 bases left between them. The CDR3 runs to 18 residues. This chain connects TRBV19 to TRBJ1-5; no clear D gene. The TCR originated in a human donor with melanoma. The specimen was peripheral blood. CDR3 nucleotide sequence: TGTGCCAGTAGCATCATAACACGGGGTTGGTTTTCGGATCAGCCCCAGCATTTT. Encoded protein: CASSIITRGWFSDQPQHF.